This TCR beta chain originates from a study of vaccination and CD4 T cells after COVID-19. Stated treatment: roughly 10-day PBMC culture with coronavirus spike peptide pools or control peptides (ViraFEST assay). Concerning this clonotype itself: What it recognizes is unknown.

J lost 3 bases, V lost 4 bases, and 8 bases had no gene match. Germline values: CDR1 ENHRY, CDR2 SYGVKD. The CDR3 spans 15 residues. Sequencing of the DNA from cultured CD4+ T cells was carried out with the Oncomine TCR Beta short-read assay. TCRdb passed the PCR reads through MiXCR, listing each CDR3 protein once. This sample has approximately 16,000 distinct CDR3 sequences, with approximately 55% found just once. V and J are TRBV10-3 and TRBJ1-1; TRBD1 matches 7 bases. The sequencing here drew on CD4+ T cells from blood, cultured in vitro, taken before SARS-CoV-2 vaccination. The TCR originated in a human donor who had recovered from COVID-19. The CDR3 coding sequence is TGTGCCATCAGTGGGACCCCAGGGGGGCACACTGAAGCTTTCTTT. It translates to CAISGTPGGHTEAFF.